The TCR beta chain under discussion was sequenced for a study of blood T cell repertoires in COVID-19. Study background: Samples came from the United States, Italy and Spain, spanning acute and convalescent COVID-19. T cells, B-cell-depleted T cells, or PBMCs provided the cDNA or gDNA that served as material.

Authors' processing steps: It was from reference gene primer amplification that nucleated cell counts were estimated. Libraries were prepared by immunoSEQ multiplex PCR; TCRdb keeps only in-frame clonotypes and omits some of them. V, J and clone size were drawn from that table, and D and trimming were deduced from the DNA. The sample has over 400,000 clones, approximately 85% seen once. V was clipped by 4 bases and J by 4 bases; unmatched bases: 10. This CDR3 is 16 amino acids long. The germline V gene encodes CDR1 MGHRA and CDR2 YSYEKL. This rearrangement joins TRBV4-1 to TRBJ2-1; TRBD1 matches 7 bases. The specimen sequenced was peripheral blood. The source of this sequence is a human donor in a cohort sampled during active COVID-19. This chain's CDR3 is CASSPLKGAPYNEQFF. CDR3 in DNA: TGCGCCAGCAGCCCCCTGAAGGGGGCGCCTTACAATGAGCAGTTCTTC.